One sample yielded the 8 T cell receptor beta chains listed below, sequenced in a study of CD8 T cells in ankylosing spondylitis. TCRdb reprocessed the 5' RACE reads with MiXCR, giving one entry per CDR3 protein. The sample contains roughly 240,000 distinct CDR3 sequences, around 32% of which appear only once. Sequencing was carried out using blood, either unsorted or a sorted T cell fraction (not recorded which). Source of these receptors: a male donor with ankylosing spondylitis or in good health (not recorded which).

This clonotype was seen a handful of times. The chain couples TRBV28 to TRBJ2-3, with 11 bases identical to TRBD1. The CDR3 is made up of 16 amino acids. Per the germline V gene, CDR1 is MDHEN and CDR2 is SYDVKM. With 4 bases clipped from V and 4 bases from J, the junction kept 7 bases outside the gene matches. CDR3 residues: CASSSVDRGQPDTQYF. The CDR3 DNA reads as TGTGCCAGCAGTTCCGTGGACAGGGGGCAGCCAGATACGCAGTATTTT. The full variable domain, rest sourced from reference TRBV28 and TRBJ2-3, is DVKVTQSSRYLVKRTGEKVFLECVQDMDHENMFWYRQDPGLGLRLIYFSYDVKMKEKGDIPEGYSVSREKKERFSLILESASTNQTSMYLCASSSVDRGQPDTQYFGPGTRLTVL.

The chain carries TRBV12-3 or TRBV12-4 and TRBJ1-6; weak D call: TRBD1 (5 bases). Trimming left V 7 bases short and J 14 bases short, with 15 bases between. The CDR3 totals 12 residues. The CDR3 sequence: CASNEGSGTLHF. As DNA, the CDR3 is TGTGCCAGCAACGAGGGGTCGGGCACCCTCCACTTT.

This clonotype was observed a few times. The rearrangement uses TRBV15 and TRBJ2-3, with D possibly being TRBD1 (6 bases). Germline V gene sequence: CDR1 LNHNV, CDR2 YYDKDF (reference sequence). This CDR3 contains 14 residues. V lost 2 bases and J 4 bases, leaving 10 bases between the germline ends. The CDR3 loop is CATSRWQGPDTQYF. The CDR3, as DNA: TGTGCCACCAGCAGATGGCAGGGGCCAGATACGCAGTATTTT.

This clonotype was seen only a few times. The chain combines TRBV12-3 or TRBV12-4 with TRBJ2-2; D gene ambiguous. V was pared by 1 base and J by 7 bases, with 4 bases between. The CDR3 has 12 residues. The CDR3 DNA reads as TGTGCCAGCAGTTTAGGGGTCGGGGAGCTGTTTTTT. Protein product: CASSLGVGELFF.

This rearrangement joins TRBV20-1 to TRBJ2-1; D is possibly TRBD2 (6 bases). Germline V CDR1 and CDR2: DFQATT, SNEGSKA (reference sequence). CDR3 length: 15 amino acids. V shed 2 bases and J shed 4 bases, with 15 bases lying between them. The CDR3 region has the DNA TGCAGTGCTAGACGAAGGGCGGGGACTTACAATGAGCAGTTCTTC. This sequence encodes CSARRRAGTYNEQFF.

V usage is TRBV5-6 and J usage is TRBJ2-1; TRBD1 might be the D (5 bases). V lost 2 bases and J lost 6, with 9 bases in between. This CDR3 is built from 13 residues. Germline CDR1 SGHDT, CDR2 YYEEEE. CDR3 in amino acids: CASSFARANEQFF. In DNA form, the CDR3 reads TGTGCCAGCAGCTTTGCCAGGGCCAATGAGCAGTTCTTC.

The CDR3 loop reads CSAREYTYNEQFF. For the CDR3, the DNA is TGCAGTGCTAGGGAGTACACCTACAATGAGCAGTTCTTC. J is TRBJ2-1 and V is TRBV20-1; D not certain. Germline assignment: CDR1 DFQATT and CDR2 SNEGSKA (reference sequence). Trimming took 3 bases from V and 2 from J, leaving 8 bases between them. CDR3 length equals 13 residues.

This clonotype has more than one count but fewer than ten. The chain carries TRBV12-3 or TRBV12-4 and TRBJ2-3; tentatively, D is TRBD1 (7 bases). The CDR3 runs 15 residues. Trimming shortened V by 5 bases and J by 0 bases, and 12 bases separated the two germline ends. The CDR3 sequence: CASSRGTVSTDTQYF. CDR3 DNA sequence: TGTGCCAGCAGTCGGGGGACAGTTAGCACAGATACGCAGTATTTT.